Reported below is one T cell receptor beta chain. A read error may be the cause here, since a much bigger clone is one base away. From germline, CDR1 is MRHNA and CDR2 SNTAGT. The CDR3 spans 16 residues. V lost 7 bases to trimming and J lost 5 bases; unmatched junction nucleotides: 12. This table comes from immunoSEQ multiplex PCR, and its TCRdb copy is limited to in-frame clones, with some not included. This sample yields over 45,000 clones, of which 80% to 90% are seen a single time; roughly 6% belongs to the top ten. The data belong to a study of blood T cell repertoires in COVID-19. Study background: From the United States, Italy and Spain came samples of acute and convalescent COVID-19.

This chain connects TRBV6-4 to TRBJ2-3, with 10 bases identical to TRBD1. The sample comprised peripheral blood. The receptor comes from a woman aged 80 or older with acute or convalescent COVID-19. The CDR3 nucleotides are TGTGCCAGCAATGATGGCGGGACAGGGGATTTAGATACGCAGTATTTT. Encoded protein: CASNDGGTGDLDTQYF.